The source of this TCR beta chain is a study of blood T cells in healthy people across ages. Findings and limits, study-wide: Diversity figures based on one million T cells were deemed too low.

This clonotype was counted a few times. What it binds is not known. Primers used in a second PCR of roughly 7 to 12 cycles were a sample-barcoded 5' primer and a J-beta primer mix. Every single cDNA molecule received a tag from a template-switch adaptor with 12 random nucleotides. Via MiXCR, TCRdb re-called the 5' RACE reads, giving one row per CDR3 protein. This sample has over 300,000 distinct CDR3 sequences, with about half found just once. The CDR3 is 15 amino acids. V shed 3 bases, J shed 6 bases, and the junction held 8 bases outside the gene matches. Germline V lookup: CDR1 SGHTA, CDR2 FQGTGA. The material sequenced was blood. This receptor was obtained from a man aged 60 to 69 in good health. The V gene is TRBV7-3, the J gene TRBJ2-3, with 8 bases lining up with TRBD2. The CDR3 bases are TGTGCCAGCAGCTTCGAACTAGCGGAGAGGGATACGCAGTATTTT. Residues: CASSFELAERDTQYF.